These 26 T cell receptor beta chains share one sample of origin, sequenced in a study of PD-1 blockade in classical Hodgkin lymphoma. Some clones are missing from TCRdb's copy, which holds only in-frame ones; the method was immunoSEQ multiplex PCR. This sample has approximately 5,000 clones; over 60% occur once, and the top ten carry about 3.4%. Specified time point: cycle 4 day 1 (C4D1), after more than 5 weeks of nivolumab. Each patient experienced a relapse that followed autologous stem cell transplantation, and brentuximab vedotin exposure varied. Researchers used magnetic negative selection to pull out pure CD4+ T cells from thawed PBMCs. The specimen was CD4+ T cells from blood, collected before the fourth cycle of nivolumab. The receptors were sampled from a human donor with classical Hodgkin lymphoma.

This chain joins TRBV5-1 and TRBJ2-2; a possible D gene is TRBD1 (6 bases). V lost 0 bases and J 2 bases, leaving 11 bases between the germline ends. Germline V gene data show CDR1 as SGHRS and CDR2 as YFSETQ. The CDR3 runs 16 residues. The CDR3 DNA reads as TGCGCCAGCAGCTTGGATGTGGGACAAAACACCGGGGAGCTGTTTTTT. Protein sequence: CASSLDVGQNTGELFF.

The chain employs TRBV19 and TRBJ2-1; TRBD2 matches 7 bases. The CDR3 is 16 residues long. With 3 bases clipped from V and 4 bases from J, the junction kept 9 bases outside the gene matches. CDR1 and CDR2 (germline): LNHDA, SQIVND (reference sequence). This CDR3 is CASSILGGGIYNEQFF. DNA of the CDR3: TGTGCCAGTAGTATCTTAGGCGGGGGTATATACAATGAGCAGTTCTTC. Combining the CDR3 with reference TRBV19 and TRBJ2-1 gives the whole variable domain DGGITQSPKYLFRKEGQNVTLSCEQNLNHDAMYWYRQDPGQGLRLIYYSQIVNDFQKGDIAEGYSVSREKKESFPLTVTSAQKNPTAFYLCASSILGGGIYNEQFFGPGTRLTVL.

The chain combines TRBV7-8 with TRBJ2-3, with D unresolved. Germline V lookup: CDR1 SGHVS, CDR2 FQNEAQ. The V and J ends lost 1 base and 7 bases respectively, with 18 bases between them. The CDR3 length is 16 residues. This CDR3 is CASSLGLGWASHTQYF. CDR3 in DNA: TGTGCCAGCAGCTTAGGGCTGGGCTGGGCAAGCCATACGCAGTATTTT.

This clone came up a few times. The CDR3 loop reads CASSVGTANTEAFF. The CDR3 region has the DNA TGTGCCAGCAGCGTAGGAACGGCCAACACTGAAGCTTTCTTT. The chain is built from TRBV9 and TRBJ1-1; D is unclear. Trimming stripped 0 bases from V and 2 bases from J, with 8 bases between. The CDR3 extends over 14 amino acids. CDR1 and CDR2 from the germline V gene are SGDLS and YYNGEE.

The CDR3: CASSQEGVGDQPQHF. In nucleotides, the CDR3 is TGTGCCAGCAGCCAAGAAGGAGTCGGGGATCAGCCCCAGCATTTT. The V and J genes are TRBV7-9 and TRBJ1-5; D is unresolved. The CDR3 consists of 15 residues. V lost 5 bases and J 5 bases, leaving 16 bases between the germline ends. Germline values: CDR1 SEHNR, CDR2 FQNEAQ (reference sequence).

J is TRBJ2-4 and V is TRBV5-1; no reliable D call. This CDR3 has 12 amino acids. The ends were cut back, 2 bases at V and 9 bases at J, with 9 bases in the middle. CDR1 is SGHRS, CDR2 YFSETQ, per germline. The DNA of the CDR3 is TGCGCCAGCAGCTTTGAGAAAGGCATTCAGTACTTC. Translated: CASSFEKGIQYF. Looking up the rest from reference TRBV5-1 and TRBJ2-4 gives the full variable domain: KAGVTQTPRYLIKTRGQQVTLSCSPISGHRSVSWYQQTPGQGLQFLFEYFSETQRNKGNFPGRFSGRQFSNSRSEMNVSTLELGDSALYLCASSFEKGIQYFGAGTRLSVL.

The chain couples TRBV2 to TRBJ1-1; tentatively, D is TRBD1 (5 bases). Per the germline V gene, CDR1 is SNHLY and CDR2 is FYNNEI. This CDR3 contains 14 residues. Trimming shortened V by 6 bases and J by 5 bases, and 16 bases separated the two germline ends. CDR3 sequence: CASSRATGGTEAFF. The DNA of the CDR3 is TGTGCCAGCAGCCGTGCTACAGGAGGAACTGAAGCTTTCTTT.

Comments on this clone: At one end the junction does not follow the germline gene, possibly because of a read error. V gene TRBV15 combines with J gene TRBJ2-1; D is uncertain. The CDR3 spans 14 residues. The germline CDR1 and CDR2 sequences are LNHNV and YYDKDF (reference sequence). The CDR3 region is CATSRGFSYNEQFF. As DNA, the CDR3 is TGTGCCACCAGTAGAGGTTTCTCCTACAATGAGCAGTTCTTC.

The chain has TRBV6-1 and TRBJ1-1; D is unresolved. The ends were cut back, 1 base at V and 1 base at J, with 4 bases in the middle. The CDR3 has 13 amino acids. Germline loops: CDR1 MNHNS, CDR2 SASEGT. The CDR3 bases are TGTGCCAGCAGTGAAGTAGAGAACACTGAAGCTTTCTTT. Residues: CASSEVENTEAFF.

The rearrangement links TRBV7-2 to TRBJ1-1; 7 bases line up with TRBD1. This CDR3 is built from 17 residues. Per germline, CDR1 SGHTA and CDR2 FQGNSA. The V and J ends lost 4 bases and 10 bases, in that order; junction bases with no gene match: 21. The CDR3 nucleotides read TGTGCCAGCAGCTCCACAGGGGATCTACGGGTAAGGCGCGGAGCTTTCTTT. It codes for CASSSTGDLRVRRGAFF. The full variable domain, rest sourced from reference TRBV7-2 and TRBJ1-1, is GAGVSQSPSNKVTEKGKDVELRCDPISGHTALYWYRQSLGQGLEFLIYFQGNSAPDKSGLPSDRFSAERTGGSVSTLTIQRTQQEDSAVYLCASSSTGDLRVRRGAFFGQGTRLTVV.

The rearrangement uses TRBV2 and TRBJ2-5; TRBD1 or TRBD2 may be the D gene (7 bases each). The germline V and J ends were trimmed by 7 bases and 2 bases, with 14 bases remaining between them. The CDR3 sequence is 14 residues long. CDR1 SNHLY and CDR2 FYNNEI come from the germline V gene. DNA of the CDR3: TGTGCCAGCACCCGACAGGGAGGGCAAGAGACCCAGTACTTC. Translated, it gives CASTRQGGQETQYF.

This CDR3 is CAWSQTGVNNSPLHF. The CDR3 DNA reads TGTGCCTGGAGTCAGACAGGGGTAAATAATTCACCCCTCCACTTT. The chain is built from TRBV30 and TRBJ1-6; 8 positions agree with TRBD1. The CDR3 is made up of 15 amino acids. V dropped 2 bases and J dropped 5; count of bases not matched to a gene: 5. Germline V gives CDR1 GTSNPN, CDR2 SVGIG (reference sequence).

This rearrangement joins TRBV23-1 to TRBJ2-7; tentatively, D is TRBD1 (6 bases). TRBV23-1 is labeled an ORF, and its function is uncertain. V dropped 3 bases and J dropped 6 bases, with 15 bases sitting between them. This CDR3 region has 14 residues. CDR3 nucleotide sequence: TGCGCCAGCAGTCACTACAGGGAGAGGTGCGAGCAGTACTTC. Its protein product is CASSHYRERCEQYF.

The chain uses TRBV28 and TRBJ1-2; 7 nucleotides match TRBD1. The V gene end was trimmed by 8 bases and the J gene end by 4 bases; junction bases not matched to a gene: 10. CDR1 is MDHEN, CDR2 SYDVKM, per germline. CDR3 length equals 14 residues. CDR3 residues: CASLTGQALYGYTF. The CDR3 nucleotides are TGTGCCAGCCTGACAGGGCAGGCCCTCTATGGCTACACCTTC.

The gene calls are TRBV18 and TRBJ2-5; D is unresolved. The CDR3 runs 14 residues. V was pared by 3 bases and J by 4 bases, with 12 bases between. Germline CDR1 and CDR2: KGHSH and LQKENI. This chain's CDR3 is CASSPAQPRETQYF. CDR3 nucleotides: TGTGCCAGCTCACCGGCACAACCCCGAGAGACCCAGTACTTC.

The rearrangement joins TRBV19 to TRBJ2-2; D gene ambiguous. V lost 7 bases to trimming and J lost 6 bases, with 15 bases between them. CDR3 size: 14 residues. Germline loops: CDR1 LNHDA, CDR2 SQIVND (reference sequence). The CDR3 is CASTLTNLAGELFF. The CDR3 DNA is TGTGCCAGTACCCTAACGAACTTGGCCGGGGAGCTGTTTTTT. The full variable domain, its missing parts supplied by reference TRBV19 and TRBJ2-2, is DGGITQSPKYLFRKEGQNVTLSCEQNLNHDAMYWYRQDPGQGLRLIYYSQIVNDFQKGDIAEGYSVSREKKESFPLTVTSAQKNPTAFYLCASTLTNLAGELFFGEGSRLTVL.

The chain is built from TRBV28 and TRBJ2-7, with D tentatively TRBD2 (7 bases). Looked up from germline, CDR1 is MDHEN and CDR2 is SYDVKM. The CDR3 covers 16 residues. Trimming left V 3 bases short and J 4 bases short, with 19 bases between. The CDR3 spells CASSFRPWGGEYEQYF. The CDR3 DNA follows: TGTGCCAGCAGTTTTCGTCCGTGGGGGGGCGAATACGAGCAGTACTTC.

J is TRBJ2-1 and V is TRBV7-2, with D uncertain. CDR1 SGHTA and CDR2 FQGNSA come from the germline V gene. This CDR3 is 14 amino acids long. V lost 5 bases to trimming and J lost 7 bases, with 15 bases between them. This CDR3 reads CASSPVGWQNEQFF. The CDR3 bases are TGTGCCAGCAGCCCGGTCGGCTGGCAAAATGAGCAGTTCTTC.

This clone has only a few counts. This chain connects TRBV19 to TRBJ2-2; 11 bases fit TRBD2. CDR1 is LNHDA, CDR2 SQIVND, per germline (reference sequence). The CDR3 totals 14 residues. J gave up 3 bases and V 6 bases, and 0 bases lay outside the gene matches. The CDR3 region has the DNA TGTGCCAGTAGGACTAGCGGGGACACCGGGGAGCTGTTTTTT. Translation gives CASRTSGDTGELFF.

This rearrangement joins TRBV5-1 to TRBJ1-2; D might be TRBD1 (6 bases). Germline V gene sequence: CDR1 SGHRS, CDR2 YFSETQ. Trimming stripped 4 bases from V and 0 bases from J, with 19 bases between. The CDR3 totals 17 residues. The DNA for the CDR3 is TGCGCCAGCAGCCGCTATTATGGACAGATCGCTAACTATGGCTACACCTTC. Its protein product is CASSRYYGQIANYGYTF.

This clone has just a few counts. J is TRBJ2-3 and V is TRBV9; the match to TRBD1 covers 8 bases. CDR1 and CDR2 (germline): SGDLS, YYNGEE. The length of the CDR3 is 14 residues. With 3 bases clipped from V and 5 bases from J, the junction kept 5 bases outside the gene matches. DNA for the CDR3: TGTGCCAGCAGCGACTGGACAGGGCAAGATACGCAGTATTTT. Its protein product is CASSDWTGQDTQYF.

This chain joins TRBV14 and TRBJ2-7; TRBD2 matches at 13 bases. Germline V gives CDR1 SGHDN, CDR2 FVKESK. CDR3 size: 16 residues. V was clipped by 1 base and J by 3 bases; unmatched bases: 3. The CDR3 loop reads CASSQGGLAGYYEQYF. CDR3 bases: TGTGCCAGCAGCCAAGGGGGACTAGCGGGGTACTACGAGCAGTACTTC.

This clone was observed once. This chain links TRBV30 with TRBJ2-7; no firm D call. CDR1 and CDR2 from the germline V gene are GTSNPN and SVGIG (reference sequence). The CDR3 covers 11 residues. Deletions cut 0 bases from V and 7 bases from J, with 7 bases between. The chain's CDR3 is CAWSVELEQYF. The DNA of the CDR3 is TGTGCCTGGAGTGTTGAGCTGGAGCAGTACTTC.

V is TRBV6-5 and J is TRBJ1-5; 8 bases fit TRBD1. There are 16 residues in the CDR3. Germline loops: CDR1 MNHEY, CDR2 SVGAGI. Trimming cost V 4 bases and J 5 bases; bases outside gene matches: 10. CDR3 bases: TGTGCCAGCAGTTTATTTGGAGGACAGGGCCATCAGCCCCAGCATTTT. Translating gives CASSLFGGQGHQPQHF.

This chain joins TRBV11-2 and TRBJ2-1, with D unresolved. The CDR3 runs to 16 residues. Trimming stripped 1 base from V and 0 bases from J, with 10 bases between. CDR1 is SGHAT, CDR2 FQNNGV, per germline. The CDR3 loop is CASSLAALRSYNEQFF. The CDR3 coding sequence is TGTGCCAGCAGCTTAGCGGCCCTTCGCTCCTACAATGAGCAGTTCTTC.

The rearrangement uses TRBV7-8 and TRBJ1-1; 11 positions match TRBD1. Germline V gene sequence: CDR1 SGHVS, CDR2 FQNEAQ. The CDR3 extends over 15 amino acids. J lost 4 bases, V lost 5 bases, and 6 bases had no gene match. The CDR3 nucleotides are TGTGCCAGCAGCCTCCGGACAGGGGGCGGCACTGAAGCTTTCTTT. Protein sequence: CASSLRTGGGTEAFF.